The rows below give T cell receptor beta chains drawn from one sample of a study of cytomegalovirus exposure and HLA in healthy donors. Libraries were prepared by immunoSEQ multiplex PCR; TCRdb keeps only in-frame clonotypes and omits some of them. The table shows 150,000 or so clones, with over 65% occurring only once. Sequencing was done on a sample of PBMCs. Receptors were obtained from a middle-aged man in good health and CMV-seropositive. Each CDR3 is given with its conserved first and last residue. D genes are given only for firm matches. Clone size appears in some rows only: once, few, many, or a class for an expanded clone.

abundance,v_gene,d_gene,j_gene,CDR3nt,CDR3aa
.,TRBV6-1,TRBD1,TRBJ1-5,TGTGCCAGCAAGACAGGGGGCACTCAGCCCCAGCATTTT,CASKTGGTQPQHF
.,TRBV5-1,.,TRBJ2-2,TGCGCCAGCAGCTTTATGGTAGCGGCAGACGCCGGGGAGCTGTTTTTT,CASSFMVAADAGELFF
once,TRBV5-5,.,TRBJ2-3,TGTGCCAGCAGCTTGGCTCAGGGATCTGGCGCAGATACGCAGTATTTT,CASSLAQGSGADTQYF
once,TRBV7-6,TRBD2,TRBJ2-1,TGTGCCAGCAGCTCGACCGGGACTAGCGGGAGGGCCCTCAAGAATGAGCAGTTCTTC,CASSSTGTSGRALKNEQFF
.,TRBV6-5,TRBD2,TRBJ2-7,TGTGCCAGCAGTTACTCGGAGCGGGAGGGCCTACGGCTGTACTTC,CASSYSEREGLRLYF
.,TRBV14,.,TRBJ1-1,TGTGCCAGCAGCCGGAGAGAAAACACTGAAGCTTTCTTT,CASSRRENTEAFF
.,TRBV28,TRBD2,TRBJ2-7,TGTGCCAGCTCCCGCGGGGGAGGGGCAGGAGGCGAGCAGTACTTC,CASSRGGGAGGEQYF
.,TRBV6-1,TRBD1,TRBJ1-4,TGTGCCAGCAGTGAGGGGACAGGGTTTGAAAAACTGTTTTTT,CASSEGTGFEKLFF
.,TRBV15,TRBD2,TRBJ2-3,TGTGCCACCAGCAGGTTAGCGGGAGAAGGGAATACGCAGTATTTT,CATSRLAGEGNTQYF
few,TRBV10-3,.,TRBJ1-2,TGTGCCATCAGTGAGTACCAGACCGCATCCAGGGCGGGGAGCTATGGCTACACCTTC,CAISEYQTASRAGSYGYTF
few,TRBV14,.,TRBJ2-3,TGTGCCAGCAGCCAAGACTCGAGGCGTGCGCAGTATTTT,CASSQDSRRAQYF
few,TRBV7-2,.,TRBJ2-2,TGTGCCAGCAGCTTAGGGGCTAGCGCCACCGGGGAGCTGTTTTTT,CASSLGASATGELFF
.,TRBV7-6,TRBD1,TRBJ2-2,TGTGCCAGCAGCTCGGACAGGGGGCTCCTGACAAACACCGGGGAGCTGTTTTTT,CASSSDRGLLTNTGELFF
.,TRBV7-2,.,TRBJ2-1,TGTGCCAGCAGCTTCCTAGCAGCGGTCTCCTACAATGAGCAGTTCTTC,CASSFLAAVSYNEQFF
.,TRBV2,.,TRBJ1-5,TGTGCCAGCAGTGATCTAGATAGCAATCAGCCCCAGCATTTT,CASSDLDSNQPQHF
.,TRBV7-9,.,TRBJ1-5,TGTTCCAGCAGTCTTAGCGGGGGGGGGAGCAATCAGCCCCAGCATTTT,CSSSLSGGGSNQPQHF
once,TRBV7-8,.,TRBJ2-5,TGTGCCAGCAGCCTCTGGACTGGCCGGGAGACCCAGTACTTC,CASSLWTGRETQYF
few,TRBV27,TRBD2,TRBJ2-2,TGTGCCAGCAGTTTATTCACGGGAGGGGTTGAGAACACCGGGGAGCTGTTTTTT,CASSLFTGGVENTGELFF
.,TRBV7-8,.,TRBJ1-6,TGTGCCAGCAGCCTGGACAGAAATTCACCCCTCCACTTT,CASSLDRNSPLHF
.,TRBV4-1,.,TRBJ2-2,TGCGCCAGCAGAAACGTGGCGGGGACCGGGGAGCTGTTTTTT,CASRNVAGTGELFF
few,TRBV7-9,.,TRBJ2-7,TGTTCCAGCACGGACGGTGGAGGGTACGAGCAGTACTTC,CSSTDGGGYEQYF
.,TRBV27,.,TRBJ1-2,TGTGCCAGCAGTCCCGAGACAGTTTCCCTATATGGCTACACCTTC,CASSPETVSLYGYTF
.,TRBV5-4,TRBD2,TRBJ2-3,TGTGCCAGCAGCTTGGATCCAGCGGGAGGGCGGGGTACGCAGTATTTT,CASSLDPAGGRGTQYF
.,TRBV5-1,TRBD2,TRBJ2-5,TGCGCCAGCAGCTGGGGACTAGCGGGAGGGCAAGAGACCCAGTACTTC,CASSWGLAGGQETQYF
.,TRBV29-1,TRBD1,TRBJ2-3,TGCAGCGTTGTGGCAGGGGGCGCAGATACGCAGTATTTT,CSVVAGGADTQYF
.,TRBV6-6,.,TRBJ2-3,TGTGCCAGCAGTCCCAGCGACGCAGATACGCAGTATTTT,CASSPSDADTQYF
.,TRBV10-1,TRBD1,TRBJ2-5,TGCGCCAGCAGTATCGGGACAGGGTTCCAAGAGACCCAGTACTTC,CASSIGTGFQETQYF
.,TRBV7-2,.,TRBJ2-3,TGTGCCAGCAGCTTAGGCGTCGGACTCAAGACAGATACGCAGTATTTT,CASSLGVGLKTDTQYF
once,TRBV27,.,TRBJ2-7,TGTGCCACCCAGGGTGTCCACGGAGAGCAGTACTTC,CATQGVHGEQYF
.,TRBV5-6,.,TRBJ2-3,TGTGCCAGCAGCTTTGACAGGCCCACAGATACGCAGTATTTT,CASSFDRPTDTQYF
.,TRBV6-5,.,TRBJ1-5,TGTGCCAGCAGCTCCGACAGATATCAGCCCCAGCATTTT,CASSSDRYQPQHF
.,TRBV5-1,TRBD2,TRBJ2-1,TGCGCCAGCAGCTTGGTCGGGGACTACCCCTACAATGAGCAGTTCTTC,CASSLVGDYPYNEQFF
.,TRBV4-3,.,TRBJ2-1,TGCGCCAGCAGCCAAGTGTCTTCCTCTGAGCAGTTCTTC,CASSQVSSSEQFF
.,TRBV5-1,TRBD1,TRBJ2-3,TGCGCCAGCAGCTTGTTTCGGCCCGGACAGGGGTCAGATACGCAGTATTTT,CASSLFRPGQGSDTQYF
.,TRBV29-1,.,TRBJ1-2,TGCAGCGTTGGGAGTCAGGGCTATGGCTACACCTTC,CSVGSQGYGYTF
.,TRBV9,TRBD1,TRBJ2-7,TGTGCCAGCAGCGAGGGACCAGGGGGCGAGCAGTACTTC,CASSEGPGGEQYF
.,TRBV9,TRBD1,TRBJ2-1,TGTGCCAGCAGCGTAGGACAGGGGGTTCTAAGGGGCAATGAGCAGTTCTTC,CASSVGQGVLRGNEQFF
.,TRBV4-1,.,TRBJ2-1,TGCGCCAGCAGCCAATTAGGGGTGGCCTACAATGAGCAGTTCTTC,CASSQLGVAYNEQFF
once,TRBV4-2,.,TRBJ2-7,TGTGCCAGCAGCCAAGGGGGCAGGGACTACGAGCAGTACTTC,CASSQGGRDYEQYF
once,TRBV29-1,TRBD2,TRBJ2-3,TGCAGCGGCGGACTAGCGGGAGGGTGGAGCACAGATACGCAGTATTTT,CSGGLAGGWSTDTQYF
few,TRBV5-1,TRBD2,TRBJ2-2,TGCGCCAGCAGCTTGGAGCGGGGAACCGGGGAGCTGTTTTTT,CASSLERGTGELFF
.,TRBV5-4,TRBD2,TRBJ2-5,TGTGCCAGCAGACTAGCGGGAGGACAAGAGACCCAGTACTTC,CASRLAGGQETQYF
.,TRBV30,.,TRBJ1-2,TGTGCCTGGAGTGTAACAGGGAACTATGGCTACACCTTC,CAWSVTGNYGYTF
.,TRBV6-1,.,TRBJ2-2,TGTGCCAGCAGTGAAGCGCCCCGAGGCACCGGGGAGCTGTTTTTT,CASSEAPRGTGELFF
few,TRBV7-3,.,TRBJ2-3,TGTGCCAGCAGCTCCCCCGGAGATACGCAGTATTTT,CASSSPGDTQYF
.,TRBV14,.,TRBJ1-1,TGTGCCAGCAGCCAAGGGGGCTGGGACACTGAAGCTTTCTTT,CASSQGGWDTEAFF
.,TRBV7-2,.,TRBJ2-6,TGTGCCAGCAGATCTTCAGGGTCCGGGGCCAACGTCCTGACTTTC,CASRSSGSGANVLTF
.,TRBV28,TRBD2,TRBJ2-7,TGTGCCAGCAGTTTGGCGGGAGGGGCCTACGAGCAGTACTTC,CASSLAGGAYEQYF
.,TRBV4-2,TRBD2,TRBJ2-2,TGTGCCAGCAGCCAACTAGCGGGAGAGGGCGGGGAGCTGTTTTTT,CASSQLAGEGGELFF
.,TRBV7-2,TRBD1,TRBJ2-1,TGTGCCAGCAGCTCCATTACACAGGGGACCTTCTACAATGAGCAGTTCTTC,CASSSITQGTFYNEQFF
few,TRBV27,.,TRBJ2-1,TGTGCCAGCAGTCGTCGGGACAATGAGCAGTTCTTC,CASSRRDNEQFF
.,TRBV30,.,TRBJ1-4,TGTGCCTGGAGTCCGGAAAGGGACTACGAAAAACTGTTTTTT,CAWSPERDYEKLFF
once,TRBV15,.,TRBJ1-1,TGTGCCACCAGCAGGGAAAGGGGTTTTGAAGCTTTCTTT,CATSRERGFEAFF